What follows are 12 T cell receptor beta chains derived from one specimen sequenced in a study of CD8 T cells in ankylosing spondylitis. Regarding the study as a whole: A motif of eight or nine highly homologous TCR beta variants was seen as apparently characteristic of ankylosing spondylitis blood.

MiXCR, run by TCRdb on the 5' RACE reads, gives a single entry per CDR3 protein. The sample has 700,000 or so distinct CDR3 sequences, around 17% seen once. For these TCRs, the target antigens are not known. The sequenced material came from blood, either unsorted or a sorted T cell fraction (not recorded which). These receptors all come from a male donor with ankylosing spondylitis.

This clonotype was detected a few times. This chain links TRBV12-3 or TRBV12-4 with TRBJ1-1; 7 bases fit TRBD1. The CDR3 length is 15 residues. The V segment lost 2 bases and the J segment 6 bases; nucleotides outside the gene matches: 9. The CDR3 nucleotides read TGTGCCAGCAGTTTACGGGCTCCCCAGGGGGCTGAAGCTTTCTTT. It encodes CASSLRAPQGAEAFF.

V and J are TRBV6-5 and TRBJ1-1; no firm D call. V lost 0 bases and J 4 bases, leaving 15 bases between the germline ends. The CDR3 length is 16 residues. In germline, CDR1 is MNHEY, CDR2 SVGAGI. The CDR3 nucleotides are TGTGCCAGCAGTTACTCAGAGGGCTTTTTGGGCACTGAAGCTTTCTTT. Translation: CASSYSEGFLGTEAFF.

The J gene is TRBJ1-1, the V gene TRBV2; perhaps TRBD1 as D (5 bases). V was shortened by 9 bases and J by 3 bases, with 8 bases between the two germline ends. Germline V gene sequence: CDR1 SNHLY, CDR2 FYNNEI. This CDR3 is built from 11 residues. CDR3 in DNA: TGTGCCAGGGGGGGGGACACTGAAGCTTTCTTT. This encodes CARGGDTEAFF.

The chain links TRBV20-1 to TRBJ2-1, with D perhaps TRBD2 (6 bases). CDR1 and CDR2 from the germline V gene are DFQATT and SNEGSKA (reference sequence). The CDR3 runs to 16 residues. Trimming shortened V by 4 bases and J by 4 bases, and 20 bases separated the two germline ends. This chain's CDR3 is CSAIPLRAGPYNEQFF. In DNA form, the CDR3 reads TGCAGTGCTATACCTCTAAGGGCGGGGCCTTACAATGAGCAGTTCTTC.

The rearrangement joins TRBV5-1 to TRBJ2-1; D may be TRBD1 (6 bases). Germline CDR1 reads SGHRS; CDR2 reads YFSETQ. CDR3 length equals 12 residues. Deletions cut 4 bases from V and 10 bases from J, with 12 bases between. This CDR3 is CASSPGHSEQFF. The CDR3 DNA sequence: TGCGCCAGCAGCCCGGGACACTCAGAGCAGTTCTTC.

The V call is TRBV29-1, the J call TRBJ2-2; D gene ambiguous. Per the germline V gene, CDR1 is SQVTM and CDR2 is ANQGSEA. With 1 base removed from V and 5 bases from J, the gap between germline ends came to 11 bases. CDR3 length equals 14 residues. Here the CDR3 reads CSVEVAIGTGELFF. CDR3 coding DNA: TGCAGCGTTGAAGTTGCAATTGGGACCGGGGAGCTGTTTTTT.

This clonotype was seen many times. The V and J genes are TRBV4-3 and TRBJ2-3, with D tentatively TRBD1 (5 bases). The germline V and J ends were trimmed by 4 bases and 3 bases, with 11 bases remaining between them. Germline V lookup: CDR1 LGHNA, CDR2 YSLEER. CDR3 length equals 14 residues. In DNA, the CDR3 is TGCGCCAGCAGCCCCCGACAGAGTACAGATACGCAGTATTTT. It translates to CASSPRQSTDTQYF.

This clonotype was counted between two and nine times. This rearrangement joins TRBV25-1 to TRBJ2-7; D might be TRBD1 or TRBD2, each matching 5 bases. Germline CDR1 reads MGHDK; CDR2 reads SYGVNS. V dropped 6 bases and J dropped 2 bases, with 8 bases sitting between them. The CDR3 spans 12 residues. The CDR3 DNA sequence: TGTGCCAGCAGGGGGCGGGCCTACGAGCAGTACTTC. Translation gives CASRGRAYEQYF.

This clonotype was seen a few times. The chain is built from TRBV24-1 and TRBJ2-3; TRBD1 aligns across 9 bases. V lost 7 bases to trimming and J lost 0 bases; unmatched junction nucleotides: 10. The CDR3 runs 17 residues. Germline V gene data show CDR1 as KGHDR and CDR2 as SFDVKD. The CDR3 loop is CATSPLPTGGSTDTQYF. The CDR3 region has the DNA TGTGCCACCAGCCCCTTACCGACAGGGGGGAGCACAGATACGCAGTATTTT.

There are a few counts of this clonotype. The chain joins TRBV2 to TRBJ1-2, with TRBD1 matching 9 bases. The CDR3 sequence is 12 residues long. Germline V gene data show CDR1 as SNHLY and CDR2 as FYNNEI. V lost 10 bases, J lost 5 bases, and 5 bases stayed unmatched. The CDR3 loop reads CATTGTGYGYTF. The DNA for the CDR3 is TGTGCCACGACCGGGACAGGGTATGGCTACACCTTC.

This clonotype was seen many times. The chain employs TRBV7-9 and TRBJ2-1; D perhaps matches TRBD1 (6 bases). Germline loops: CDR1 SEHNR, CDR2 FQNEAQ (reference sequence). This CDR3 contains 14 residues. V lost 1 base, J lost 5 bases, and 9 bases lay in between. The CDR3 loop reads CASSLGRGDNEQFF. The CDR3 coding sequence is TGTGCCAGCAGCTTAGGCAGGGGCGACAATGAGCAGTTCTTC.

The V and J genes are TRBV20-1 and TRBJ2-7, with 13 positions matching TRBD2. CDR1 and CDR2 (germline): DFQATT, SNEGSKA (reference sequence). This CDR3 region has 16 residues. V lost 5 bases to trimming and J lost 2 bases; unmatched junction nucleotides: 9. The CDR3 DNA sequence: TGCAGTGCTGCGACTAGCGGGAGGATTAGCGCCTACGAGCAGTACTTC. Protein sequence: CSAATSGRISAYEQYF.